This T cell receptor beta chain is drawn from a study of T cell repertoires in aging, cancer and after chemotherapy. Study summary: Chronic lymphocytic leukemia patients on fludarabine- or bendamustine-based regimens gave paired samples before and after chemotherapy.

The template was genomic DNA from peripheral blood, not RNA. CDR3 length: 15 residues. Germline trimming cut 6 bases from V and 3 bases from J; bases unmatched to any gene: 8. Germline CDR1 LNHDA, CDR2 SQIVND (reference sequence). Whole-study findings and limits: These repertoire data do not allow conclusions about immunological memory after chemotherapy. Rebound thymic output was suggested by rising median generation probability during chemotherapy in each cancer cohort.

A word on this clonotype: Antigen specificity is unknown.

TRB rearrangements spanning V, D and J were amplified using mixed TRB-A/B primers. Each CDR3 protein gets one entry after TCRdb re-called the multiplex PCR reads with MiXCR. The sample contains 10,000 to 15,000 distinct CDR3 sequences, about 27% of which appear only once. Sequenced material: blood. The chain has TRBV19 and TRBJ2-7, with 10 bases lining up with TRBD1. This sequence was found in a human donor with a blood cancer. The CDR3 DNA reads as TGTGCCAGTAGGGACAGGGGGACAGGAGGCTACGAGCAGTACGTC. It encodes CASRDRGTGGYEQYV.